This TCR beta chain was recovered during a study of CD8+ T cells in alopecia areata. As the sequencing template, cDNA was produced by extracting RNA and reverse transcribing it. Some clones are missing from TCRdb's copy, which holds only in-frame ones; the method was immunoSEQ multiplex PCR. The sample carries more than 200,000 clones, under 80% recorded once. Punch biopsies of lesional scalp, plus peripheral blood, were taken from alopecia areata patients. Overall study findings and caveats: TCR sharing across patients was less clear than in mice, possibly HLA-related.

Concerning this clone itself: Antigen unknown.

V gave up 0 bases and J gave up 0 bases, with 10 bases separating them. CDR1 GTSNPN and CDR2 SVGIG come from the germline V gene (reference sequence). There are 15 residues in the CDR3. The source of this sequence is a human donor with alopecia areata. The V and J genes are TRBV30 and TRBJ2-3; tentative D call: TRBD1 (6 bases). Source: CD4+ T cells sorted from blood, taken at week 0. The CDR3 sequence: CAWSVEGTSTDTQYF. The CDR3 coding sequence is TGTGCCTGGAGTGTAGAAGGGACAAGCACAGATACGCAGTATTTT.